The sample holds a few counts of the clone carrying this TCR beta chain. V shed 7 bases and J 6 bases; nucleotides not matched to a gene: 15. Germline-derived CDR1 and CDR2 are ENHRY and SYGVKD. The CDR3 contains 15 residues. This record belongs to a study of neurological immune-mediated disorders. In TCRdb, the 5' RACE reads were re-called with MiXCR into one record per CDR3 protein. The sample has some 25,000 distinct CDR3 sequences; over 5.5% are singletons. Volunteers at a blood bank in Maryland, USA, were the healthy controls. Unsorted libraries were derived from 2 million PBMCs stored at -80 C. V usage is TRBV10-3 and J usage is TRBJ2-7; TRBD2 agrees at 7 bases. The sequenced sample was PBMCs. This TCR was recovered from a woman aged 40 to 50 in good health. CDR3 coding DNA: TGTGCCATCAAAGACAGCGGGACGACTTTAGGCGAGCAGTACTTC. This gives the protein CAIKDSGTTLGEQYF.